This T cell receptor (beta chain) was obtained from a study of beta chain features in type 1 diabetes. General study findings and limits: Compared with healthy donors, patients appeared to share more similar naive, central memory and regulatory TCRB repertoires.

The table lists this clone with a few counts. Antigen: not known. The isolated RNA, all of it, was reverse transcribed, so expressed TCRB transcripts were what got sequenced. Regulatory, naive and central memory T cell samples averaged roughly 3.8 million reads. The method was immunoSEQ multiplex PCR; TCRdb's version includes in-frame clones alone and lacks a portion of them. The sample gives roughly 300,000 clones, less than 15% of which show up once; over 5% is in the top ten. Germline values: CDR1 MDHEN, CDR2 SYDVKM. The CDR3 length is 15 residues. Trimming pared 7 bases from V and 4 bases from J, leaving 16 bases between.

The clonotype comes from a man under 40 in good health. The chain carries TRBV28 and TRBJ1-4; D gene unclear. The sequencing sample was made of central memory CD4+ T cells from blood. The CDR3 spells CASTSNGEGNEKLFF. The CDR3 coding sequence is TGTGCCAGCACCTCTAATGGGGAGGGTAATGAAAAACTGTTTTTT.